A selection of T cell receptor beta chains follows, all from one sample in a study of blood T cells in healthy people across ages. TCRdb processed the 5' RACE reads anew with MiXCR; each CDR3 protein has one entry. The top ten hold around 23% of the sample, which has 1,800,000 or so distinct CDR3 sequences, about two fifths seen once. Sequencing was carried out using blood. The receptors were sampled from a human donor in good health. CDR3s include the opening cysteine and the closing phenylalanine or tryptophan. A D gene is named only where the DNA matches it firmly. Size values are once, few and many counts, or a class for expanded clones, and some rows have none.

d_call clone_size j_call v_call cdr3_aa cdr3_nt
TRBD1 . TRBJ2-1 TRBV9 CASSARDRGGNEQFF TGTGCCAGCAGCGCCCGGGACAGGGGAGGTAATGAGCAGTTCTTC
TRBD1 . TRBJ2-7 TRBV3-1 CASSQRTGIYEQYF TGTGCCAGCAGCCAGCGGACAGGGATCTACGAGCAGTACTTC
TRBD1 . TRBJ1-2 TRBV7-9 CASSPAVRDRGNYGYTF TGTGCCAGCAGCCCAGCGGTCCGGGACAGGGGTAACTATGGCTACACCTTC
TRBD2 . TRBJ2-3 TRBV20-1 CSARHARGGQSSDTQYF TGCAGTGCTAGACACGCCCGGGGGGGCCAGTCTTCAGATACGCAGTATTTT
. . TRBJ2-5 TRBV2 CASHRDQETQYF TGTGCCAGCCACAGGGACCAAGAGACCCAGTACTTC
TRBD1 . TRBJ1-2 TRBV20-1 CSARPGQGVYGYTF TGCAGTGCTCGCCCCGGACAGGGCGTTTATGGCTACACCTTC
. many TRBJ2-7 TRBV10-3 CAISVADKLYEQYF TGTGCCATCAGTGTGGCAGACAAACTTTACGAGCAGTACTTC
. . TRBJ1-5 TRBV12-3/TRBV12-4 CASRGGALQPQHF TGTGCCAGCAGGGGGGGGGCACTTCAGCCCCAGCATTTT
TRBD2 few TRBJ2-1 TRBV12-3/TRBV12-4 CASSDGGYYNEQFF TGTGCCAGCAGTGACGGGGGGTACTACAATGAGCAGTTCTTC
. . TRBJ1-2 TRBV12-3/TRBV12-4 CASSFFRGALGYTF TGTGCCAGCAGTTTTTTCAGGGGAGCACTTGGCTACACCTTC
TRBD2 few TRBJ2-1 TRBV2 CASSGARYNEQFF TGTGCCAGTAGCGGGGCTCGATACAATGAGCAGTTCTTC
TRBD2 . TRBJ2-1 TRBV11-3 CASSLMVAGGKYNEQFF TGTGCCAGCAGCTTGATGGTGGCGGGGGGGAAGTACAATGAGCAGTTCTTC
. . TRBJ2-1 TRBV4-1 CASSQDAGGLGYNEQFF TGCGCCAGCAGCCAAGATGCTGGCGGGTTGGGGTACAATGAGCAGTTCTTC
TRBD1 . TRBJ2-7 TRBV19 CASIGQGTYEQYF TGTGCCAGTATCGGACAGGGGACCTACGAGCAGTACTTC
. . TRBJ2-1 TRBV6-2/TRBV6-3 CASPLSGVQNNEQFF TGTGCCAGCCCGCTCTCAGGGGTACAGAACAATGAGCAGTTCTTC
. . TRBJ1-4 TRBV3-1 CASSQERLNEKLFF TGTGCCAGCAGCCAAGAACGTCTTAATGAAAAACTGTTTTTT
. . TRBJ2-5 TRBV5-6 CASSDTGNGETQYF TGTGCCAGCAGCGACACAGGGAATGGGGAGACCCAGTACTTC
TRBD2 . TRBJ2-4 TRBV10-3 CANGLASGEQYF TGTGCCAACGGACTAGCGTCGGGGGAGCAGTACTTC
. few TRBJ1-2 TRBV7-6 CASSRLGGNGYTF TGTGCCAGCAGCCGGTTGGGAGGGAATGGCTACACCTTC
. . TRBJ2-1 TRBV7-2 CASSLARSRDNEQFF TGTGCCAGCAGCTTAGCGCGGAGCAGGGACAATGAGCAGTTCTTC
TRBD2 many TRBJ2-5 TRBV7-2 CASSLLAGGQETQYF TGTGCCAGCAGTTTACTAGCGGGGGGTCAAGAGACCCAGTACTTC
TRBD1 . TRBJ2-3 TRBV12-3/TRBV12-4 CASSLDRGKDTQYF TGTGCCAGCAGTCTGGACAGGGGGAAAGATACGCAGTATTTT
TRBD2 . TRBJ2-7 TRBV20-1 CSANGLADYEQYF TGCAGTGCTAACGGACTAGCGGACTACGAGCAGTACTTC
. few TRBJ1-5 TRBV5-6 CASSLGPRGNNQPQHF TGTGCCAGCAGCTTGGGCCCGCGGGGGAACAATCAGCCCCAGCATTTT
. few TRBJ2-5 TRBV20-1 CSASWGGEETQYF TGCAGTGCTAGCTGGGGCGGGGAGGAGACCCAGTACTTC
TRBD1 . TRBJ1-1 TRBV4-2 CASSQDRQLEAFF TGTGCCAGCAGTCAGGACAGGCAACTCGAAGCTTTCTTT
. few TRBJ2-7 TRBV6-1 CASSDPNDVRALGEQYF TGTGCCAGCAGTGATCCCAATGACGTCCGTGCCCTGGGTGAGCAGTACTTC
. . TRBJ1-5 TRBV29-1 CSAEEVPQHF TGCAGCGCCGAGGAGGTGCCCCAGCATTTT
. . TRBJ1-6 TRBV11-1 CASSLAGGADNSPLHF TGTGCCAGCAGCCTCGCTGGGGGCGCCGATAATTCACCCCTCCACTTT
. . TRBJ1-1 TRBV9 CASSARGTDTEAFF TGTGCCAGCAGCGCGAGGGGTACGGACACTGAAGCTTTCTTT